Below, one TCR beta chain is given with its context. Its antigen is not identified. V was cut by 3 bases and J by 2 bases, with 11 bases left in between. Germline V CDR1 and CDR2: SEHNR, FQNEAQ (reference sequence). There are 14 residues in the CDR3. This entry comes from a study of siplizumab effects on memory and regulatory T cells. Overall study findings and caveats: Naive T cells seemed more diverse than memory cells and seemed major alloresponse contributors. For mappable alloreactive CD4+ clones, the mean Treg-derived fraction was about 70% with siplizumab and roughly 25% in controls. Siplizumab significantly brought down the alloreactive sequences that trace back to unstimulated CD4+ memory cells.

TCRdb keeps only in-frame clones here, not all; method: immunoSEQ multiplex PCR. The repertoire holds fewer than 65,000 clones, with over 85% as singletons. Source material: CD8+ T cells sorted from blood. V and J are TRBV7-9 and TRBJ2-7; D might be TRBD2 (5 bases). The receptor's source is a human donor in good health. The chain's CDR3 is CASSFPGKAYEQYF. DNA of the CDR3: TGTGCCAGCAGCTTCCCGGGGAAGGCCTACGAGCAGTACTTC.